This paragraph covers one T cell receptor (beta chain) sequence. Assay used: immunoSEQ multiplex PCR; TCRdb lists only in-frame clones, some missing. The data show approximately 470,000 clones, around 73% seen once. Germline V gene lookup returns CDR1 MDHEN and CDR2 SYDVKM. The CDR3 has 15 residues. Germline trimming cut 3 bases from V and 1 base from J; bases unmatched to any gene: 5. These data are taken from a study of shared clonotypes between healthy human individuals. The source of this sequence is a middle-aged woman in good health. Some clones in this sample may be carry-over from other donors' samples. Sequenced material: PBMCs. The V and J genes are TRBV28 and TRBJ2-5; 7 bases are shared with TRBD2. The CDR3 sequence: CASSFVRGGQETQYF. Here the CDR3 DNA reads TGTGCCAGCAGTTTTGTGCGCGGGGGCCAAGAGACCCAGTACTTC.